This T cell receptor beta chain is drawn from a study of blood T cell repertoires in COVID-19. Turning to the study itself: The study drew acute and convalescent COVID-19 samples from the United States, Italy and Spain. The cDNA or gDNA used as material had been derived from T cells, B-cell-depleted T cells, or PBMCs.

Per the study methods: The authors estimated nucleated cell counts from reference gene primer amplification. Clones were sequenced by immunoSEQ multiplex PCR, and TCRdb holds only the in-frame ones, with some missing. The V and J calls and clone size are taken from that table; D and trimming were inferred from the DNA. The sample yields over 150,000 clones, about 88% seen once. This CDR3 is built from 16 residues. V gave up 0 bases and J gave up 0 bases, with 12 bases separating them. Germline-derived CDR1 and CDR2 are LGHDT and YNNKEL (reference sequence). The sample comprised peripheral blood. The clonotype comes from a middle-aged man with COVID-19, enrolled during active disease. The genes are TRBV3-1 (or the pseudogene TRBV3-2) and TRBJ2-7; D perhaps matches TRBD2 (5 bases). The CDR3 loop is CASSQDLRGHSYEQYF. The CDR3 DNA reads TGTGCCAGCAGCCAAGATTTGCGAGGGCACTCCTACGAGCAGTACTTC.